This TCR beta chain was retrieved from a study of OX40 agonist ivuxolimab in advanced cancers. Across the study: The patients received agonistic anti-OX40 (CD134) antibody ivuxolimab. Eligibility rules accepted prior anti-PD-1, anti-PD-L1 or anti-CTLA-4 therapy, and under 45% had some.

For this clone: Its specificity is unknown.

The germline gives CDR1 LNHDA, CDR2 SQIVND (reference sequence). V lost 5 bases to trimming and J lost 5 bases, with 21 bases between them. The CDR3 runs 16 residues. Clones were sequenced by immunoSEQ multiplex PCR, and TCRdb holds only the in-frame ones, with some missing. This table has tens of thousands of clones, around 89% appearing once. Regarding the study as a whole: Clones of CD4+ and CD8+ blood T cells grew by week 6 at doses of 0.1 to 3.0 mg/kg. Antigen targets of the expanded peripheral T cells went undetermined.

The material was CD4+ or CD8+ T cells sorted from blood, obtained in a trial of the OX40 agonist ivuxolimab. The clonotype comes from an adult with an advanced solid tumor such as melanoma, head and neck, liver or kidney cancer. The V call is TRBV19, the J call TRBJ1-1, with a possible D match to TRBD1 (5 bases). This CDR3 is CASSERPGLRGTEAFF. The CDR3 nucleotides read TGTGCCAGTAGTGAACGCCCGGGACTACGAGGTACTGAAGCTTTCTTT.